These 19 T cell receptor beta chains were all obtained from the same sample, sequenced in a study of blood T cell repertoires in COVID-19. Sequenced by immunoSEQ multiplex PCR; TCRdb stores in-frame clones only, minus some. The sample holds roughly 250,000 clones, 85% to 95% seen once. The sequenced sample consisted of PBMCs or T cells enriched from blood (not recorded which). These receptors originate from a woman aged 18-29 years who had recovered from COVID-19.

This clone was detected only once. The chain combines TRBV10-3 with TRBJ1-1; 8 bases fit TRBD1. Trimming removed 6 bases from V and 5 bases from J; junction bases left unmatched: 5. The V gene's germline CDR1 is ENHRY and CDR2 SYGVKD. The CDR3 sequence is 13 residues long. The CDR3 protein is CAIRTGEGTEAFF. Written as DNA, the CDR3 is TGTGCCATCAGGACAGGGGAAGGGACTGAAGCTTTCTTT.

V usage is TRBV5-5 and J usage is TRBJ1-5; 7 bases map to TRBD1. CDR3 length: 15 amino acids. Germline V CDR1 and CDR2: SGHKS, YYEKEE (reference sequence). With 2 bases clipped from V and 3 bases from J, the junction kept 5 bases outside the gene matches. The DNA of the CDR3 is TGTGCCAGCAGCTTAACAGGGGCGTACAATCAGCCCCAGCATTTT. It is translated as CASSLTGAYNQPQHF.

Only one count was recorded for this clone. The chain employs TRBV29-1 and TRBJ1-1; 10 nucleotides line up with TRBD1. Trimming cost V 5 bases and J 7 bases; bases outside gene matches: 7. The CDR3 is 13 amino acids. Germline CDR1 and CDR2: SQVTM and ANQGSEA. This CDR3 reads CSVFDRGHGEAFF. CDR3 nucleotides: TGCAGCGTTTTTGACAGGGGGCACGGTGAAGCTTTCTTT.

V gene TRBV6-1 combines with J gene TRBJ1-5, with TRBD1 matching over 9 bases. The germline gives CDR1 MNHNS, CDR2 SASEGT. Trimming removed 0 bases from V and 5 bases from J; junction bases left unmatched: 5. The CDR3 has 16 amino acids. In nucleotides, the CDR3 is TGTGCCAGCAGTGAAGCGCGGGGGACAGGGCATCAGCCCCAGCATTTT. Translation gives CASSEARGTGHQPQHF.

On this clone itself: Other DNA sequences in the sample encode the same CDR3. The chain has TRBV10-3 and TRBJ2-3; 7 bases are shared with TRBD2. The V segment lost 6 bases and the J segment 6 bases; nucleotides outside the gene matches: 6. This CDR3 contains 13 residues. The germline CDR1 and CDR2 sequences are ENHRY and SYGVKD. The CDR3 bases are TGTGCCATCAGCGCCACTAGCGCTGATACGCAGTATTTT. This translates into CAISATSADTQYF.

V gene TRBV20-1 combines with J gene TRBJ2-3, with D tentatively TRBD2 (6 bases). Per the germline V gene, CDR1 is DFQATT and CDR2 is SNEGSKA (reference sequence). V lost 3 bases, J lost 0 bases, and 10 bases lay in between. The CDR3 covers 14 residues. The CDR3 DNA follows: TGCAGTGCTAGTCGCGGGGCTAGCACAGATACGCAGTATTTT. This codes for CSASRGASTDTQYF.

V is TRBV7-2 and J is TRBJ1-2; no definite D call. V gave up 1 base and J gave up 2 bases, with 8 bases separating them. The CDR3 has 14 amino acids. The V gene's germline CDR1 is SGHTA and CDR2 FQGNSA. The DNA of the CDR3 is TGTGCCAGCAGCTTAGGCACATTAAACTATGGCTACACCTTC. Its translation: CASSLGTLNYGYTF.

This clone turned up a few times. This chain uses TRBV5-5 with TRBJ1-4; 7 nucleotides agree with TRBD1. CDR1 and CDR2 (germline): SGHKS, YYEKEE (reference sequence). V lost 2 bases, J lost 5 bases, and 12 bases stayed unmatched. The CDR3 runs to 17 residues. The CDR3 protein is CASSLRYQGVGNEKLFF. CDR3 nucleotides: TGTGCCAGCAGCTTACGATACCAGGGGGTGGGGAATGAAAAACTGTTTTTT.

This rearrangement joins TRBV7-3 to TRBJ2-1; the D is unclear. The CDR3 totals 15 residues. The germline V gene encodes CDR1 SGHTA and CDR2 FQGTGA. V was pared by 3 bases and J by 2 bases, with 11 bases between. CDR3 DNA sequence: TGTGCCAGCAGCTTCAACAGAGCAGCCTACAATGAGCAGTTCTTC. It is translated as CASSFNRAAYNEQFF.

The chain links TRBV4-1 to TRBJ1-4, with TRBD1 as a possible D gene (6 bases). V was shortened by 5 bases and J by 6 bases, with 16 bases between the two germline ends. The germline V gene has CDR1 MGHRA and CDR2 YSYEKL. The CDR3 has 15 amino acids. DNA for the CDR3: TGCGCCAGCAGCGCACAGGGTTTGGTGGATGAAAAACTGTTTTTT. This sequence encodes CASSAQGLVDEKLFF.

In nucleotides, the CDR3 is TGTGCCAGCAGCCGAGGGTCGGACGTAAGATCTGGGGCCAACGTCCTGACTTTC. Its translation is CASSRGSDVRSGANVLTF. The V gene is TRBV5-4, the J gene TRBJ2-6; tentative D call: TRBD2 (5 bases). Germline V gives CDR1 SGHNT, CDR2 YYREEE (reference sequence). Between the trimmed V and J ends, which lost 4 bases and 1 base, there was a span of 18 bases. The CDR3 covers 18 residues.

This clone was seen once. This sequence joins TRBV6-1 and TRBJ2-3, with a tentative D call TRBD1 (7 bases). V lost 1 base to trimming and J lost 6 bases, with 17 bases between them. CDR1 and CDR2 from the germline V gene are MNHNS and SASEGT. CDR3 length: 16 amino acids. The CDR3 sequence is CASSEGSGGGWDTQYF. CDR3 DNA: TGTGCCAGCAGTGAAGGGAGTGGAGGGGGCTGGGATACGCAGTATTTT.

The gene calls are TRBV7-9 and TRBJ2-3; perhaps TRBD1 as D (6 bases). Germline CDR1 reads SEHNR; CDR2 reads FQNEAQ (reference sequence). The CDR3 length is 15 residues. Deletions cut 8 bases from V and 4 bases from J, with 19 bases between. The DNA of the CDR3 is TGTGCCAGCGACCACTTGACAGGTGGCTCAGATACGCAGTATTTT. Translation: CASDHLTGGSDTQYF.

The chain has TRBV4-2 and TRBJ1-2; TRBD1 aligns across 7 bases. V was clipped by 4 bases and J by 6 bases; unmatched bases: 2. The CDR3 has 12 residues. Germline-derived CDR1 and CDR2 are LGHNA and YNFKEQ. The CDR3 DNA sequence: TGTGCCAGCAGCCGGGACAGTGATGGCTACACCTTC. This gives the protein CASSRDSDGYTF.

The sample holds a few counts of this clone. The genes are TRBV5-4 and TRBJ2-1, with a tentative D call TRBD1 (6 bases). The germline gives CDR1 SGHNT, CDR2 YYREEE (reference sequence). V dropped 3 bases and J dropped 0 bases, with 13 bases sitting between them. There are 16 residues in the CDR3. The chain's CDR3 is CASSSRGLSSYNEQFF. The CDR3 nucleotides read TGTGCCAGCAGCTCCAGGGGATTAAGCTCCTACAATGAGCAGTTCTTC.

This clone was seen a few times. V and J are TRBV15 and TRBJ2-1; 12 nucleotides match TRBD2. Looked up from germline, CDR1 is LNHNV and CDR2 is YYDKDF (reference sequence). The CDR3 totals 15 residues. J was trimmed by 7 bases and V by 0 bases; bases with no gene match: 1. CDR3 in amino acids: CATSRDLAGGNEQFF. CDR3 DNA sequence: TGTGCCACCAGCAGAGATCTAGCGGGAGGGAATGAGCAGTTCTTC.

The CDR3 loop is CATHPVGDGTDTQYF. The CDR3 DNA is TGTGCCACCCACCCGGTCGGGGATGGCACAGATACGCAGTATTTT. V is TRBV18 and J is TRBJ2-3, with D tentatively TRBD2 (5 bases). Trimming shortened V by 10 bases and J by 1 base, and 18 bases separated the two germline ends. The germline V gene has CDR1 KGHSH and CDR2 LQKENI. The CDR3 runs 15 residues.

This clone was detected only once. V and J are TRBV7-9 and TRBJ2-7, with 8 bases matching TRBD1. The germline CDR1 and CDR2 sequences are SEHNR and FQNEAQ (reference sequence). The V and J ends lost 5 bases and 4 bases, in that order; junction bases with no gene match: 10. The CDR3 loop spans 15 amino acids. CDR3 DNA sequence: TGTGCCAGCAGCGGATTGACAGGGGTAAGGTACGAGCAGTACTTC. Amino acid sequence: CASSGLTGVRYEQYF. The whole variable domain, remainder taken from reference TRBV7-9 and TRBJ2-7, is DTGVSQNPRHKITKRGQNVTFRCDPISEHNRLYWYRQTLGQGPEFLTYFQNEAQLEKSRLLSDRFSAERPKGSFSTLEIQRTEQGDSAMYLCASSGLTGVRYEQYFGPGTRLTVT.

The chain joins TRBV5-1 to TRBJ2-2; 10 nucleotides agree with TRBD1. CDR3 length: 15 residues. The germline V gene has CDR1 SGHRS and CDR2 YFSETQ. The ends lost 0 bases at V and 5 bases at J; junction bases unmatched: 1. CDR3 sequence reads: CASSLAGQGTGELFF. The CDR3, as DNA: TGCGCCAGCAGCTTGGCGGGACAGGGGACCGGGGAGCTGTTTTTT.